The clone carrying this T cell receptor (beta chain) appeared once. Its antigen is unknown. The sample comes from a study of yellow fever vaccine responses in identical twins. In TCRdb, the RT-PCR reads were re-called with MiXCR into one record per CDR3 protein. The sample includes about 10,000 distinct CDR3 sequences, less than 85% of them seen just once. Study conclusions and caveats: Reported findings indicate that twins' vaccine T cell responses seemed partially convergent, partially personalized.

This sequence was found in a woman aged 18-35 years who received the yellow fever vaccine. Sequences were derived from T cells from blood (PBMCs), unsorted or a sorted subset (not recorded which), sampled before or after yellow fever vaccination (not recorded which).

CDR3 sequence (DNA): TGTGCCAGCAGTAAGGACAGGGCTAGTGAAGCTTTCTTT. This encodes CASSKDRASEAFF. V gene TRBV12-3 or TRBV12-4 combines with J gene TRBJ1-1; 8 bases fit TRBD1. The CDR3 has 13 residues. The junction had 6 bases not matched to a gene; V was cut back by 5 bases and J by 7 bases.